This T cell receptor beta chain comes out of a study of cytomegalovirus exposure and HLA in healthy donors. Overall study: There were just under 400 genotyped donors. Of these, roughly 82% fell in the genetic ancestry cluster associated with self-reported Caucasian donors.

For this clone: Its specificity is not known.

Primers: 60 Vbeta forward and 13 Jbeta reverse. Clones were read by immunoSEQ multiplex PCR, and TCRdb kept only the in-frame ones, dropping some. The sample includes about 190,000 clones, about four fifths of them seen just once. Looked up from germline, CDR1 is LGHNA and CDR2 is YNFKEQ. With 1 base removed from V and 2 bases from J, the gap between germline ends came to 15 bases. The CDR3 is made up of 17 amino acids. Study outcomes and limitations: While the bulk of TCR sequences proved rare, some public TCRs turned up in many donors. Within an earlier analysis, most TCR beta V segments proved productive either about 87% or about 30% of the time.

Sequenced input: PBMCs. The chain joins TRBV4-2 to TRBJ2-1; the D gene is possibly TRBD2 (5 bases). The receptor comes from a man between 35 and 55 years old in good health and CMV-seropositive. For the CDR3, the DNA is TGTGCCAGCAGCCAAGTACGGGGAAACCCCCCCTACAATGAGCAGTTCTTC. It is translated as CASSQVRGNPPYNEQFF.